This entry lists 9 T cell receptor beta chains sequenced from one sample in a study of T cells in Graves' hyperthyroidism and ophthalmopathy. Amplified TCR beta CDR3 regions derived from RNA transcripts. A first-round RT-PCR of the TCR CDR3 used the HTBI primer set. TCRdb ran MiXCR on the multiplex PCR reads and lists one entry per CDR3 protein. The sample shows under 350,000 distinct CDR3 sequences, 15% to 20% of them seen only once. Specimen: blood. The receptors here all came from a woman aged 50 to 60 with Graves' hyperthyroidism.

DNA of the CDR3: TGTGCCAGCAGTTGGACAGGGGGCTCCTACAATGAGCAGTTCTTC. It yields the protein CASSWTGGSYNEQFF. The chain combines TRBV12-3 or TRBV12-4 with TRBJ2-1, with 10 bases that match TRBD1. The CDR3 runs 15 residues. Trimming at V came to 4 bases and at J to 0 bases, leaving 0 bases not matched to a gene.

The CDR3 sequence is CASSQVALAGYEQYV. In DNA, the CDR3 is TGCGCCAGCAGCCAAGTGGCCCTAGCGGGTTACGAGCAGTACGTC. The genes are TRBV4-1 and TRBJ2-7; 8 bases are shared with TRBD2. This CDR3 has 15 amino acids. Germline V CDR1 and CDR2: MGHRA, YSYEKL. Trimming at V came to 1 base and at J to 4 bases, leaving 6 bases not matched to a gene.

The chain carries TRBV20-1 and TRBJ1-2; D gene unclear. The CDR3 spans 11 residues. The V gene's germline CDR1 is DFQATT and CDR2 SNEGSKA (reference sequence). The CDR3 is CRNAASGLGTF. CDR3 DNA sequence: TGCAGGAACGCTGCGTCTGGACTCGGCACCTTC.

This rearrangement joins TRBV9 to TRBJ2-3; D remains unclear. The germline CDR1 and CDR2 sequences are SGDLS and YYNGEE. The CDR3 spans 14 residues. V lost 2 bases and J lost 0, with 7 bases in between. The CDR3 bases are TGTGCCAGCAGCGTGAGTCAAAGCACAGATACGCAGTATTTT. Translated: CASSVSQSTDTQYF.

The V and J genes are TRBV28 and TRBJ2-7; possibly TRBD1 for D (5 bases). Germline V gene lookup returns CDR1 MDHEN and CDR2 SYDVKM. This CDR3 contains 13 residues. Deletions cut 3 bases from V and 2 bases from J, with 8 bases between. The CDR3 here is CASSFGQAYEQYF. CDR3 sequence (DNA): TGTGCCAGCAGTTTTGGACAAGCCTACGAGCAGTACTTC.

The chain uses TRBV10-3 and TRBJ2-5; D may match TRBD1 or TRBD2 (5 bases each). Germline loops: CDR1 ENHRY, CDR2 SYGVKD. The CDR3 runs to 12 residues. V dropped 6 bases and J dropped 5 bases, with 10 bases sitting between them. CDR3 in amino acids: CAISRDVETQYF. CDR3 in DNA: TGTGCCATCAGCCGGGACGTCGAGACCCAGTACTTC.

This clonotype was seen repeatedly, ten times or more. J is TRBJ2-1 and V is TRBV5-1; TRBD1 matches at 10 bases. This CDR3 has 14 residues. In germline, CDR1 is SGHRS, CDR2 YFSETQ. The V gene end was trimmed by 6 bases and the J gene end by 6 bases; junction bases not matched to a gene: 6. The CDR3 here is CASTETGGGNEQFF. CDR3 nucleotide sequence: TGCGCCAGCACGGAGACAGGGGGCGGCAATGAGCAGTTCTTC.

This clonotype was observed a few times. The chain uses TRBV6-1 and TRBJ2-3, with 8 bases that match TRBD1. The germline gives CDR1 MNHNS, CDR2 SASEGT. CDR3 length equals 15 residues. Trimming cost V 5 bases and J 0 bases; bases outside gene matches: 4. CDR3 sequence reads: CASSRQGISTDTQYF. For the CDR3, the DNA is TGTGCCAGCAGTCGACAGGGGATTAGCACAGATACGCAGTATTTT.

This sequence joins TRBV11-2 and TRBJ2-7, with 12 bases aligning to TRBD2. The CDR3 spans 16 residues. The V segment lost 4 bases and the J segment 2 bases; nucleotides outside the gene matches: 6. Per germline, CDR1 SGHAT and CDR2 FQNNGV. The CDR3 here is CASSSPWTSGTYEQYF. The CDR3 DNA is TGTGCCAGCAGCTCCCCCTGGACTAGCGGGACCTACGAGCAGTACTTC.